These 30 T cell receptor beta chains originate from one sample sequenced in a study of T cells and copy number aberrations in small-cell lung cancer. The method was immunoSEQ multiplex PCR; TCRdb's version includes in-frame clones alone and lacks a portion of them. Of 450 to 650 clones detected, 90% to 95% appear once; the ten largest clones hold approximately 3%. Material for sequencing was tumor tissue. The receptors originated from a middle-aged man with small cell lung cancer.

The genes are TRBV4-3 and TRBJ1-1; D is undetermined. CDR1 and CDR2 (germline): LGHNA, YSLEER. V lost 6 bases and J 4 bases, leaving 12 bases between the germline ends. The CDR3 is made up of 13 amino acids. The CDR3 loop is CASSQSVGTEAFF. DNA for the CDR3: TGCGCCAGCAGTCAGTCGGTCGGCACTGAAGCTTTCTTT.

V and J are TRBV6-5 and TRBJ2-7; D possibly corresponds to TRBD2 (5 bases). V lost 6 bases, J lost 7 bases, and 19 bases lay in between. The CDR3 totals 14 residues. Looked up from germline, CDR1 is MNHEY and CDR2 is SVGAGI. The CDR3 is CASRDSTSPKEQYF. The CDR3 DNA is TGTGCCAGCAGGGACTCGACGTCTCCTAAGGAGCAGTACTTC.

The V gene is TRBV7-6, the J gene TRBJ1-2, with D unclear. The germline CDR1 and CDR2 sequences are SGHVS and FNYEAQ. V lost 5 bases to trimming and J lost 4 bases, with 11 bases between them. This CDR3 spans 13 amino acids. CDR3 coding DNA: TGTGCCAGCAGCCAGTCTGGGAGCTATGGCTACACCTTC. This translates into CASSQSGSYGYTF.

This chain links TRBV1 with TRBJ2-5; the table's TRBD2 call for D was not verified on the DNA. TRBV1 is termed a pseudogene. The CDR3 length is 11 residues. The CDR3: CTSATGETQYF. CDR3 bases: TGCACCAGCGCCACCGGGGAGACCCAGTACTTC.

The chain is built from TRBV11-3 and TRBJ2-7, with D hard to call. This CDR3 has 15 amino acids. Between the trimmed V and J ends, which lost 7 bases and 0 bases, there was a span of 16 bases. The germline V gene encodes CDR1 SGHNT and CDR2 YENEEA. CDR3 DNA: TGTGCCAGCACCTCCTACGCGGATACCTCCTACGAGCAGTACTTC. It yields the protein CASTSYADTSYEQYF.

The chain links TRBV5-4 to TRBJ2-7, with D possibly matching TRBD1 (5 bases). This CDR3 is 13 amino acids long. Trimming removed 5 bases from V and 1 base from J, with 10 bases in between. Germline-derived CDR1 and CDR2 are SGHNT and YYREEE (reference sequence). CDR3 in amino acids: CASRSRDSYEQYF. Written as DNA, the CDR3 is TGTGCCAGCAGGAGCAGGGATTCCTACGAGCAGTACTTC.

The chain links TRBV9 to TRBJ2-3, with D unclear. V lost 3 bases, J lost 1 base, and 9 bases lay in between. Germline CDR1 is SGDLS and CDR2 is YYNGEE. The CDR3 is made up of 14 amino acids. The DNA of the CDR3 is TGTGCCAGCAGCGCCGGTCTTGGCACAGATACGCAGTATTTT. Protein: CASSAGLGTDTQYF.

Of note for this clone: A read error may produce the germline difference seen at one junction end. V is TRBV7-3 and J is TRBJ2-2; D perhaps matches TRBD2 (5 bases). Germline CDR1 SGHTA, CDR2 FQGTGA. The CDR3 runs 13 residues. The CDR3 sequence: CASGQQNTGEPFF. The CDR3 nucleotides are TGTGCCAGCGGGCAGCAGAACACCGGGGAGCCGTTTTTT.

The V gene is TRBV5-1, the J gene TRBJ2-5, with D unclear. CDR1 and CDR2 from the germline V gene are SGHRS and YFSETQ. This CDR3 has 12 amino acids. V lost 0 bases and J lost 5, with 5 bases in between. DNA of the CDR3: TGCGCCAGCAGCTTGGATCTGGAGACCCAGTACTTC. This sequence encodes CASSLDLETQYF. Drawing the rest from reference TRBV5-1 and TRBJ2-5, the complete variable domain is KAGVTQTPRYLIKTRGQQVTLSCSPISGHRSVSWYQQTPGQGLQFLFEYFSETQRNKGNFPGRFSGRQFSNSRSEMNVSTLELGDSALYLCASSLDLETQYFGPGTRLLVL.

The table lists this clone with a few counts. The chain combines TRBV25-1 with TRBJ2-7; D is undetermined. The ends were cut back, 4 bases at V and 0 bases at J, with 4 bases in the middle. Germline-derived CDR1 and CDR2 are MGHDK and SYGVNS. This CDR3 contains 12 residues. The CDR3 reads CASSVSSYEQYF. The CDR3 nucleotides are TGTGCCAGCAGTGTCAGCTCCTACGAGCAGTACTTC.

This chain uses TRBV11-1 with TRBJ2-5, with D unclear. Germline V gene lookup returns CDR1 SGHAT and CDR2 FQDESV (reference sequence). Trimming shortened V by 7 bases and J by 5 bases, and 20 bases separated the two germline ends. The CDR3 runs to 15 residues. The CDR3 coding sequence is TGTGCCAGCAAGCCCCGGACGGAAAAAGGGGAGACCCAGTACTTC. It translates to CASKPRTEKGETQYF.

This chain uses TRBV7-8 with TRBJ1-2; TRBD1 matches at 9 bases. CDR1 is SGHVS, CDR2 FQNEAQ, per germline. This CDR3 is 14 amino acids long. V trimming: 4 bases; J trimming: 3 bases; junction bases outside the gene matches: 3. CDR3 DNA: TGTGCCAGCAGCTGGGGACAGGGCGACTATGGCTACACCTTC. It encodes CASSWGQGDYGYTF.

The chain couples TRBV20-1 to TRBJ1-2; D is ambiguous. The germline V and J ends were trimmed by 5 bases and 13 bases, with 14 bases remaining between them. From germline, CDR1 is DFQATT and CDR2 SNEGSKA (reference sequence). This CDR3 is 10 amino acids long. The CDR3 loop is CSAHGLTFTF. The CDR3 nucleotides read TGCAGTGCTCACGGACTAACTTTCACCTTC.

This rearrangement joins TRBV4-2 to TRBJ2-2, with D perhaps TRBD1 (6 bases). The CDR3 has 16 amino acids. Germline lookup yields CDR1 LGHNA and CDR2 YNFKEQ. V lost 1 base to trimming and J lost 1 base, with 10 bases between them. The CDR3 sequence is CASSQGGPRNTGELFF. The CDR3, as DNA: TGTGCCAGCAGCCAAGGGGGGCCGAGGAACACCGGGGAGCTGTTTTTT.

J is TRBJ2-3 and V is TRBV4-1, with D perhaps TRBD2 (5 bases). Germline CDR1 and CDR2: MGHRA and YSYEKL. V gave up 0 bases and J gave up 0 bases, with 16 bases separating them. The CDR3 loop spans 18 amino acids. The CDR3 DNA follows: TGCGCCAGCAGCCAAGACGGGATAGGAGGTTGGAGCACAGATACGCAGTATTTT. The encoded protein is CASSQDGIGGWSTDTQYF.

This chain uses TRBV7-9 with TRBJ1-2, with TRBD1 matching 9 bases. V trimming: 5 bases; J trimming: 5 bases; junction bases outside the gene matches: 3. This CDR3 has 13 amino acids. CDR1 and CDR2 from the germline V gene are SEHNR and FQNEAQ (reference sequence). The CDR3 protein is CASSVGQGYGYTF. The CDR3 nucleotides are TGTGCCAGCAGCGTCGGACAGGGGTATGGCTACACCTTC.

V and J are TRBV29-1 and TRBJ1-1; possible D gene TRBD1, 6 bases. The CDR3 length is 10 residues. Germline CDR1 and CDR2: SQVTM and ANQGSEA. V was shortened by 5 bases and J by 7 bases, with 8 bases between the two germline ends. CDR3 loop: CSVRDNEAFF. The CDR3 DNA reads as TGCAGCGTTAGGGACAATGAAGCTTTCTTT.

This clone has a single count. V and J are TRBV6-4 and TRBJ2-3; 8 bases agree with TRBD1. V gave up 5 bases and J gave up 0 bases; unmatched junction bases: 4. CDR3 length: 15 amino acids. CDR1 MRHNA and CDR2 SNTAGT come from the germline V gene. CDR3: CASSSGQGSTDTQYF. In DNA form, the CDR3 reads TGTGCCAGCAGTTCCGGACAGGGTAGCACAGATACGCAGTATTTT.

This chain uses TRBV4-1 with TRBJ1-2; tentatively, D is TRBD1 (6 bases). V lost 3 bases and J 0 bases, leaving 14 bases between the germline ends. CDR3 length equals 16 residues. The V gene's germline CDR1 is MGHRA and CDR2 YSYEKL. CDR3 in DNA: TGCGCCAGCAGCCAGGATTCCGGGACACCTAACTATGGCTACACCTTC. Amino acid sequence: CASSQDSGTPNYGYTF.

J is TRBJ1-2 and V is TRBV6-6, with 9 bases that match TRBD1. This CDR3 comprises 15 residues. The ends lost 5 bases at V and 6 bases at J; junction bases unmatched: 10. In germline, CDR1 is MNHNY, CDR2 SVGAGI (reference sequence). CDR3 nucleotides: TGTGCCAGCAGTCTCCGGGACAGGGCTGCGGATGGCTACACCTTC. It is translated as CASSLRDRAADGYTF.

The chain couples TRBV18 to TRBJ2-5, with 8 bases aligning to TRBD2. Losses at the gene ends were 2 bases for V and 4 bases for J; bases not matched to a gene: 6. CDR1 is KGHSH and CDR2 is LQKENI in the germline V gene. The CDR3 contains 15 residues. CDR3 protein: CASSPRGLEGETQYF. The CDR3 DNA sequence: TGTGCCAGCTCACCAAGGGGACTAGAGGGAGAGACCCAGTACTTC.

The genes are TRBV5-1 and TRBJ1-2; tentative D call: TRBD1 (5 bases). The germline V gene encodes CDR1 SGHRS and CDR2 YFSETQ. V was trimmed by 0 bases and J by 5 bases, leaving 20 bases between them. The CDR3 runs to 17 residues. CDR3 residues: CASSLDLSGALVYGYTF. CDR3 DNA: TGCGCCAGCAGCTTGGATTTGTCCGGGGCTCTCGTTTATGGCTACACCTTC.

V is TRBV5-1 and J is TRBJ2-2, with D tentatively TRBD2 (5 bases). The V end was cut by 3 bases, the J end by 0 bases, with 15 bases between. Germline V lookup: CDR1 SGHRS, CDR2 YFSETQ. This CDR3 region has 17 residues. The CDR3 coding sequence is TGCGCCAGCAGCTGGTCCACGGGATTTGCGAACACCGGGGAGCTGTTTTTT. Amino acids: CASSWSTGFANTGELFF.

V gene TRBV7-2 combines with J gene TRBJ1-2, with D unresolved. Trimming stripped 5 bases from V and 0 bases from J, with 10 bases between. Germline lookup yields CDR1 SGHTA and CDR2 FQGNSA. This CDR3 has 14 amino acids. The CDR3 coding sequence is TGTGCCAGCAGCCCTTCTACGCCTAACTATGGCTACACCTTC. Its protein product is CASSPSTPNYGYTF.

This chain joins TRBV9 and TRBJ2-7; perhaps D is TRBD1 or TRBD2 (5 bases each). Germline-derived CDR1 and CDR2 are SGDLS and YYNGEE. V was cut by 4 bases and J by 3 bases, with 14 bases left in between. The CDR3 is made up of 14 amino acids. CDR3 residues: CASSPATGGYEQYF. The CDR3 bases are TGTGCCAGCAGCCCCGCCACAGGAGGCTACGAGCAGTACTTC.

The rearrangement links TRBV5-8 to TRBJ2-6; D call uncertain. The germline gives CDR1 SGHTS, CDR2 YDEGEE. This CDR3 is 18 amino acids long. The V gene lost 3 bases and the J gene lost 0 bases, with 16 bases spanning the gap. CDR3 residues: CASSYQPGTRSGANVLTF. CDR3 nucleotides: TGTGCCAGCAGCTACCAGCCGGGTACCCGCTCTGGGGCCAACGTCCTGACTTTC. Combining the CDR3 with reference TRBV5-8 and TRBJ2-6 gives the whole variable domain EAGVTQSPTHLIKTRGQQATLRCSPISGHTSVYWYQQALGLGLQFLLWYDEGEERNRGNFPPRFSGRQFPNYSSELNVNALELEDSALYLCASSYQPGTRSGANVLTFGAGSRLTVL.

This rearrangement joins TRBV19 to TRBJ2-1; 11 positions agree with TRBD2. Germline V gene sequence: CDR1 LNHDA, CDR2 SQIVND (reference sequence). CDR3 length: 14 residues. V lost 5 bases and J lost 6; bases outside the gene matches: 3. The CDR3 here is CASSLGLAGNEQFF. CDR3 sequence (DNA): TGTGCCAGTAGTCTCGGACTAGCGGGCAATGAGCAGTTCTTC.

For this clone: The junction and the germline gene differ at one end; a read error may be behind it. J is TRBJ2-7 and V is TRBV30; 9 positions agree with TRBD1. CDR1 and CDR2 (germline): GTSNPN, SVGIG (reference sequence). The CDR3 extends over 11 amino acids. This chain's CDR3 is CAWSKDRGANF. CDR3 DNA sequence: TGTGCCTGGAGTAAGGACAGGGGAGCCAACTTC.

The chain employs TRBV4-3 and TRBJ1-2; 8 nucleotides align to TRBD1. CDR1 is LGHNA and CDR2 is YSLEER in the germline V gene. V lost 4 bases, J lost 2 bases, and 6 bases stayed unmatched. The CDR3 totals 15 residues. The CDR3 DNA sequence: TGCGCCAGCAGCCGTGGGACAGGAAAAAACTATGGCTACACCTTC. Protein: CASSRGTGKNYGYTF.

The rearrangement uses TRBV30 and TRBJ1-3; 8 bases map to TRBD1. Germline assignment: CDR1 GTSNPN and CDR2 SVGIG (reference sequence). J was trimmed by 1 base and V by 6 bases; bases with no gene match: 11. The CDR3 totals 16 residues. DNA of the CDR3: TGTGCCTGCCAGGACAGGGCAGGGAAATCTGGAAACACCATATATTTT. Translating it yields CACQDRAGKSGNTIYF.